Listed below are T cell receptor beta chains from one sample, sequenced in a study of T cell changes during pregnancy in multiple sclerosis. Data came from immunoSEQ multiplex PCR; TCRdb stores just in-frame clones and leaves some out. The profile shows 54,000 or so clones, around 95% of them singletons. Sequences were derived from CD4+ T cells from peripheral blood mononuclear cells, sampled before pregnancy. Receptors were obtained from a female donor with multiple sclerosis, enrolled in a pregnancy study. Both conserved end residues are part of each CDR3. D genes are given only for firm matches. Size tells how often a clone was seen (once, few, many) or the class of an expanded clone, and some rows leave it out.

cdr3_aa: CASQPSLGRAYEQYF
cdr3_nt: TGTGCCAGTCAACCGTCCCTCGGGAGGGCCTACGAGCAGTACTTC
clone_size: NA
v_call: TRBV19
d_call: TRBD2
j_call: TRBJ2-7

cdr3_aa: CASSSPDAGKAGELFF
cdr3_nt: TGTGCCAGCAGCTCGCCGGACGCCGGGAAGGCCGGGGAGCTGTTTTTT
clone_size: NA
v_call: TRBV7-9
d_call: NA
j_call: TRBJ2-2

cdr3_aa: CASSVLAGNEQYF
cdr3_nt: TGTGCCAGTAGTGTTCTAGCGGGAAATGAGCAGTACTTC
clone_size: NA
v_call: TRBV19
d_call: TRBD2
j_call: TRBJ2-7

cdr3_aa: CASSGGQGFYGYTF
cdr3_nt: TGTGCCAGCAGCGGAGGACAGGGCTTCTATGGCTACACCTTC
clone_size: NA
v_call: TRBV5-4
d_call: TRBD1
j_call: TRBJ1-2

cdr3_aa: CASINGGAQTGELFF
cdr3_nt: TGTGCCAGCATCAACGGGGGGGCGCAAACCGGGGAGCTGTTTTTT
clone_size: NA
v_call: TRBV6-6
d_call: TRBD2
j_call: TRBJ2-2

cdr3_aa: CASRPGTGASGELFF
cdr3_nt: TGTGCCAGCAGGCCCGGGACAGGGGCGTCCGGGGAGCTGTTTTTT
clone_size: few
v_call: TRBV7-9
d_call: TRBD1
j_call: TRBJ2-2

cdr3_aa: CASRQADTQYF
cdr3_nt: TGTGCCAGCAGGCAGGCAGATACGCAGTATTTT
clone_size: once
v_call: TRBV6-1
d_call: NA
j_call: TRBJ2-3

cdr3_aa: CASSPQGVTYEQYF
cdr3_nt: TGCGCCAGCAGCCCTCAGGGGGTTACCTACGAGCAGTACTTC
clone_size: NA
v_call: TRBV5-1
d_call: TRBD1
j_call: TRBJ2-7

cdr3_aa: CASSRRQTMDTQYF
cdr3_nt: TGTGCCAGCAGTCGCCGACAAACCATGGATACGCAGTATTTT
clone_size: NA
v_call: TRBV6-5
d_call: NA
j_call: TRBJ2-3

cdr3_aa: CASSPGTVNTGELFF
cdr3_nt: TGTGCCAGCAGCCCCGGGACTGTAAACACCGGGGAGCTGTTTTTT
clone_size: NA
v_call: TRBV11-3
d_call: NA
j_call: TRBJ2-2

cdr3_aa: CASRPPGHQNNEQFF
cdr3_nt: TGTGCCAGCAGGCCGCCCGGACATCAAAACAATGAGCAGTTCTTC
clone_size: NA
v_call: TRBV11-2
d_call: NA
j_call: TRBJ2-1

cdr3_aa: CASSQDRVTYEQFF
cdr3_nt: TGCGCCAGCAGCCAAGATCGAGTAACCTATGAGCAGTTCTTC
clone_size: NA
v_call: TRBV4-3
d_call: NA
j_call: TRBJ2-1

cdr3_aa: CASSEEGQLLAANTGELFF
cdr3_nt: TGTGCCAGCAGCGAGGAGGGACAGTTACTAGCGGCCAACACCGGGGAGCTGTTTTTT
clone_size: NA
v_call: TRBV9
d_call: NA
j_call: TRBJ2-2

cdr3_aa: CASSPLGLAGVGDTQYF
cdr3_nt: TGTGCCAGCTCACCCCTAGGACTAGCGGGAGTTGGGGATACGCAGTATTTT
clone_size: NA
v_call: TRBV18
d_call: TRBD2
j_call: TRBJ2-3

cdr3_aa: CASSSSVNTEAFF
cdr3_nt: TGTGCCAGCAGCTCTTCAGTGAACACTGAAGCTTTCTTT
clone_size: NA
v_call: TRBV7-2
d_call: NA
j_call: TRBJ1-1

cdr3_aa: CASSPSGRTYNEQFF
cdr3_nt: TGTGCCAGCAGCCCCAGCGGGAGGACTTACAATGAGCAGTTCTTC
clone_size: NA
v_call: TRBV6-5
d_call: TRBD2
j_call: TRBJ2-1

cdr3_aa: CASSLWGGPEAFF
cdr3_nt: TGCGCCAGCAGCTTGTGGGGGGGCCCTGAAGCTTTCTTT
clone_size: NA
v_call: TRBV5-1
d_call: NA
j_call: TRBJ1-1

cdr3_aa: CASTPGQGDEQYF
cdr3_nt: TGTGCCAGCACCCCCGGACAGGGGGACGAGCAGTACTTC
clone_size: few
v_call: TRBV18
d_call: TRBD1
j_call: TRBJ2-7

cdr3_aa: CASSLNRGQDTQYF
cdr3_nt: TGTGCCAGCTCGCTTAACAGGGGGCAAGATACGCAGTATTTT
clone_size: NA
v_call: TRBV18
d_call: TRBD1
j_call: TRBJ2-3

cdr3_aa: CALSTGDGANVLTF
cdr3_nt: TGTGCCTTATCAACGGGAGATGGGGCCAACGTCCTGACTTTC
clone_size: NA
v_call: TRBV10-3
d_call: NA
j_call: TRBJ2-6

cdr3_aa: CASSPMSGLNTGELFF
cdr3_nt: TGTGCCAGCTCACCAATGAGCGGGTTGAACACCGGGGAGCTGTTTTTT
clone_size: NA
v_call: TRBV18
d_call: NA
j_call: TRBJ2-2

cdr3_aa: CASSSSGVDGYTF
cdr3_nt: TGTGCCAGCAGTTCGTCGGGGGTTGATGGCTACACCTTC
clone_size: NA
v_call: TRBV6-6
d_call: NA
j_call: TRBJ1-2

cdr3_aa: CASSLQGALGNTIYF
cdr3_nt: TGTGCCAGCAGCTTGCAGGGGGCGTTAGGAAACACCATATATTTT
clone_size: NA
v_call: TRBV7-2
d_call: TRBD1
j_call: TRBJ1-3

cdr3_aa: CAIASGRSYNEQFF
cdr3_nt: TGTGCCATAGCTAGCGGCCGCTCCTACAATGAGCAGTTCTTC
clone_size: NA
v_call: TRBV27
d_call: TRBD2
j_call: TRBJ2-1